The clone carrying this TCR beta chain was observed once. Antigen unknown. This sample was included in a study of T-cell memory formation after mild COVID-19. Regarding the study as a whole: Specificity for SARS-CoV-2 was not confirmed among the second-wave clones peaking on day 37. The pre-infection memory compartment contained some responding clones, suggesting cross-reactive memory joined.

With 2 bases removed from V and 5 bases from J, the gap between germline ends came to 13 bases. The CDR3 totals 15 residues. CDR1 and CDR2 (germline): KGHSH, LQKENI. In TCRdb, the 5' RACE reads were re-called with MiXCR into one record per CDR3 protein. The profile covers some 330,000 distinct CDR3 sequences, with around a fifth appearing a single time and approximately 12% taken by the ten largest. The chain carries TRBV18 and TRBJ2-1, with a tentative D call TRBD1 (5 bases). This receptor was identified in an adult woman who had mild COVID-19 (a few samples of this study predate the infection). Cell type and time point are not known. Sequencing used PBMCs or a T cell subset sorted from them (not recorded which). CDR3 nucleotide sequence: TGTGCCAGCTCACCAGGGCCAGGGTTGGACAATGAGCAGTTCTTC. This codes for CASSPGPGLDNEQFF.